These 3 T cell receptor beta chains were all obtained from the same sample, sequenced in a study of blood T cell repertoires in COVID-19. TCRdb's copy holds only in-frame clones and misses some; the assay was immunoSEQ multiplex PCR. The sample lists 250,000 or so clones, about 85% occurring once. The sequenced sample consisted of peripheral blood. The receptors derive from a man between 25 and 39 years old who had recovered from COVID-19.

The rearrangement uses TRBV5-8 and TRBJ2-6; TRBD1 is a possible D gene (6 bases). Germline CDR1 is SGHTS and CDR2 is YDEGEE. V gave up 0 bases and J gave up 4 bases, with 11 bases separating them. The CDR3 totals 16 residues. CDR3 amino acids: CASSLGQALGANVLTF. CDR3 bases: TGTGCCAGCAGCTTGGGACAGGCGTTGGGGGCCAACGTCCTGACTTTC.

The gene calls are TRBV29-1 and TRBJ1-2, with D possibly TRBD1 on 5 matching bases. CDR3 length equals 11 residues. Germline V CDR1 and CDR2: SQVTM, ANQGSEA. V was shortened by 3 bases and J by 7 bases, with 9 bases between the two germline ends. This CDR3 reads CSVEVGGGYTF. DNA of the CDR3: TGCAGCGTTGAGGTCGGGGGTGGCTACACCTTC.

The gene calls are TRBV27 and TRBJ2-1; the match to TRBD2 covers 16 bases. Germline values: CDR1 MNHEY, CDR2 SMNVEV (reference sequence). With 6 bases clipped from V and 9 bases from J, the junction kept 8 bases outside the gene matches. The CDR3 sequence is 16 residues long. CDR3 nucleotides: TGTGCCAGCAGCCGACAGGGACTAGCGGGGGGGTTTGAGCAGTTCTTC. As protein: CASSRQGLAGGFEQFF.